This T cell receptor beta chain was recovered during a study of regulatory T cells in long-lasting Graves disease. Study-wide results and limits: Relative to newly diagnosed Graves' patients, persistent ones had lower TCR diversity. Thyroid tissue was not studied; only peripheral blood was.

The sample's time point: persistent/refractory GD, antithyroid drugs over 5 years with positive TRAb. PBMC RNA served as the TCR library source. Patients with Graves' disease were diagnosed by American Thyroid Association guidelines. Germline values: CDR1 LGHDT, CDR2 YNNKEL (reference sequence). With 4 bases clipped from V and 7 bases from J, the junction kept 5 bases outside the gene matches. The CDR3 consists of 14 residues. In regard to this clonotype: The target antigen is unknown.

According to the study, TCR beta libraries were built with iRepertoire HTBI primers and CDR3-region Arm-PCR. TCRdb re-called the multiplex PCR reads with MiXCR, one entry per CDR3 protein. The sample consists of 300,000 or so distinct CDR3 sequences, around a fifth of them appearing once. The chain carries TRBV3-1 and TRBJ1-4; 8 bases are a match to TRBD1. The source of this sequence is a female donor with Graves disease. The material sequenced was peripheral blood mononuclear cells (PBMCs), taken when the disease was refractory, from a patient treated with antithyroid drugs. DNA of the CDR3: TGTGCCAGCAGCCCAGGGGGCCTGGGTGAAAAACTGTTTTTT. Its translation: CASSPGGLGEKLFF.